The rows below give T cell receptor beta chains drawn from one sample of a study of T cell repertoires in cytomegalovirus infection. In TCRdb, the reads were re-called with MiXCR into one record per CDR3 protein. The sample shows approximately 320,000 distinct CDR3 sequences, approximately 9.5% of them seen only once. The sample was PBMCs. Receptors originate from a human donor in good health (CMV status not recorded). Some clones in this sample may be carry-over from other donors' samples. Each CDR3 is given with its conserved first and last residue. Fields, in order: CDR3 protein, J gene, V gene.

CDR3aa: CASSFSGRASDTQYF
j_gene: TRBJ2-3
v_gene: TRBV5-8

CDR3aa: CATGVESYEQYF
j_gene: TRBJ2-7
v_gene: TRBV7-9

CDR3aa: CASRAGTDKRGELFF
j_gene: TRBJ2-2
v_gene: TRBV7-9

CDR3aa: CASSPGTGGTEAFF
j_gene: TRBJ1-1
v_gene: TRBV12-3/TRBV12-4

CDR3aa: CASSLGASVNQPQHF
j_gene: TRBJ1-5
v_gene: TRBV7-9

CDR3aa: CASSSHRETRTEAFF
j_gene: TRBJ1-1
v_gene: TRBV4-1

CDR3aa: CASSVGDRENTEAFF
j_gene: TRBJ1-1
v_gene: TRBV9

CDR3aa: CASKKSNQPQHF
j_gene: TRBJ1-5
v_gene: TRBV19

CDR3aa: CASGRGPNQPQHF
j_gene: TRBJ1-5
v_gene: TRBV7-2

CDR3aa: CATSDSTDYRNIQYF
j_gene: TRBJ2-4
v_gene: TRBV24-1

CDR3aa: CASSLYEQFF
j_gene: TRBJ2-1
v_gene: TRBV12-3/TRBV12-4

CDR3aa: CATSDPGTPPGNEQFF
j_gene: TRBJ2-1
v_gene: TRBV24-1

CDR3aa: CASSLWRVAGDGEQFF
j_gene: TRBJ2-1
v_gene: TRBV12-3/TRBV12-4

CDR3aa: CASSFEPEPTGELFF
j_gene: TRBJ2-2
v_gene: TRBV7-2

CDR3aa: CASIVGGTGANVLTF
j_gene: TRBJ2-6
v_gene: TRBV6-1

CDR3aa: CSAREIRGVNTEAFF
j_gene: TRBJ1-1
v_gene: TRBV20-1

CDR3aa: CASSPVGLPYGYTF
j_gene: TRBJ1-2
v_gene: TRBV12-3/TRBV12-4

CDR3aa: CASSEAGTPEKLFF
j_gene: TRBJ1-4
v_gene: TRBV6-5

CDR3aa: CASSKGTGGSDEQFF
j_gene: TRBJ2-1
v_gene: TRBV6-5

CDR3aa: CASSQEGRGHPRAQETQYF
j_gene: TRBJ2-5
v_gene: TRBV3-1

CDR3aa: CASSQTSGISYEQYF
j_gene: TRBJ2-7
v_gene: TRBV7-2

CDR3aa: CASSSLGTNNEQFF
j_gene: TRBJ2-1
v_gene: TRBV12-3/TRBV12-4

CDR3aa: CSAGDSDYGYTF
j_gene: TRBJ1-2
v_gene: TRBV20-1

CDR3aa: CASSPRRNSYEQYF
j_gene: TRBJ2-7
v_gene: TRBV28

CDR3aa: CASSDSPGPWEEQYF
j_gene: TRBJ2-7
v_gene: TRBV10-2

CDR3aa: CASSFPGQLGEQYF
j_gene: TRBJ2-7
v_gene: TRBV11-2

CDR3aa: CSLRKGQGYEQYF
j_gene: TRBJ2-7
v_gene: TRBV20-1

CDR3aa: CAISEGGTRWEQFF
j_gene: TRBJ2-1
v_gene: TRBV10-3

CDR3aa: CATSDPQGTDTQYF
j_gene: TRBJ2-3
v_gene: TRBV24-1

CDR3aa: CASSKGQNLNQPQHF
j_gene: TRBJ1-5
v_gene: TRBV6-6

CDR3aa: CASSLGGGLSSYNEQFF
j_gene: TRBJ2-1
v_gene: TRBV11-2

CDR3aa: CASSASGGAKNIQYF
j_gene: TRBJ2-4
v_gene: TRBV6-5

CDR3aa: CASSPVLAGGPVPDTQYF
j_gene: TRBJ2-3
v_gene: TRBV14

CDR3aa: CSAREPGTPSSYNSPLHF
j_gene: TRBJ1-6
v_gene: TRBV20-1

CDR3aa: CASSPIPMGRDWQTQYF
j_gene: TRBJ2-5
v_gene: TRBV27

CDR3aa: CASSYSQGSQETQYF
j_gene: TRBJ2-5
v_gene: TRBV6-2/TRBV6-3

CDR3aa: CASSGSGFYGYTF
j_gene: TRBJ1-2
v_gene: TRBV27

CDR3aa: CASSPLIPDRAGNTIYF
j_gene: TRBJ1-3
v_gene: TRBV18

CDR3aa: CASSLFSTNEKLFF
j_gene: TRBJ1-4
v_gene: TRBV28